This T cell receptor beta chain was identified in a study of CD4 and CD8 cells across lung adenocarcinoma regions. This clonotype came up once. The CDR3 is made up of 15 amino acids. Trimming left V 11 bases short and J 4 bases short, with 23 bases between. Samples came from patients with localized non-small cell lung adenocarcinoma. MiXCR, run by TCRdb on the PCR reads, gives a single entry per CDR3 protein. The sample contains 9,500 to 12,000 distinct CDR3 sequences, 40% to 65% of which appear only once. The clonotype was recovered from a male donor with lung adenocarcinoma. The CD4 and CD8 labels of this study may be unreliable. The gene calls are TRBV12-3 or TRBV12-4 and TRBJ2-5; weak D call: TRBD2 (6 bases). Sequenced material: CD4+ T cells from the center of a lung tumor. CDR3 protein: CAAGPGTGDTETQYF. The CDR3 DNA sequence: TGTGCCGCGGGGCCAGGGACGGGCGACACAGAGACCCAGTACTTC.